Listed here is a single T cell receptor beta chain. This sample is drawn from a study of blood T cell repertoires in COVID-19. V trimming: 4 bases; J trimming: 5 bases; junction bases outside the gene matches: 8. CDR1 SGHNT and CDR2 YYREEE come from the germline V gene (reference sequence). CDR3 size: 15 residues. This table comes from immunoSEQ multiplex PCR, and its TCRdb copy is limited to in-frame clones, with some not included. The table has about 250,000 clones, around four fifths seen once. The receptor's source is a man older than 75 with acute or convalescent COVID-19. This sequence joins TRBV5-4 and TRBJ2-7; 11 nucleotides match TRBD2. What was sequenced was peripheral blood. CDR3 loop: CASSLIAGGPDEQYF. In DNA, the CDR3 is TGTGCCAGCAGCCTGATAGCGGGAGGGCCGGACGAGCAGTACTTC.